The sequence of this T cell receptor (beta chain) was determined in a study of blood T cell repertoires in COVID-19. About the research overall: The study drew acute and convalescent COVID-19 samples from the United States, Italy and Spain.

As handled by the study authors: Nucleated cell number was recorded as an estimate derived from reference gene primer amplification. Sequenced by immunoSEQ multiplex PCR; TCRdb stores in-frame clones only, minus some. The V and J calls and clone size come from that table; D and trimming were worked out from the DNA. The table records about 190,000 clones, approximately 91% of them present only once. The CDR3 totals 14 residues. Germline CDR1 SGHDT, CDR2 YYEEEE. With 3 bases clipped from V and 5 bases from J, the junction kept 8 bases outside the gene matches. Sequencing was performed on peripheral blood. This clonotype originated in a man between 18 and 29 years old with active or convalescent COVID-19. The chain couples TRBV5-6 to TRBJ2-7; 7 bases are shared with TRBD2. This chain's CDR3 is CASSSPGLRHEQYF. In nucleotides, the CDR3 is TGTGCCAGCAGCTCCCCGGGACTACGACACGAGCAGTACTTC.